The sequence of this T cell receptor beta chain was determined in a study of blood T cell repertoires in COVID-19 (TCRdb year 2020). As for the study more broadly: Samples covering the acute and convalescent phases of COVID-19 were provided by collaborators in the United States, Italy and Spain. The material from the prospective study consisted of cDNA or gDNA derived from T cells, B-cell-depleted T cells, or PBMCs. Subjects who had been exposed to COVID-19, were actively infected with it, or had recovered from it provided the deeply sampled blood TCRbeta repertoires that made up the dataset. The repertoires were released in a freely available public database intended as a resource for research on the immune response to SARS-CoV-2. The samples were drawn from the first 160 participants of the ongoing ImmuneRACE study and from 950 to 1,500 subjects provided by 6 global collaborators. Sample metadata almost always included a de-identified subject ID, COVID-19 status, age in years and sex. Where HLA class I and class II types were available, the types were taken from metadata supplied by the sample provider, not from assay-based typing. Paper-wide results and their limitations: How much clinical and demographic metadata was included differed by source and by participant, and the metadata was provided uncurated.

The collaborating institutions used their own protocols to collect whole blood in K2EDTA tubes. For TCRbeta analysis, collaborator samples were shipped as frozen whole blood, as isolated PBMCs, or as DNA extracted from either sample type. Looking up the germline V gene (reference sequence) yields CDR1 MNHEY and CDR2 SMNVEV. From cysteine to phenylalanine, the CDR3 is 14 amino acids long. Solely the CDR3 DNA is kept, with 42 bases framed from the first base. Trimming takes 2 bases off V and 7 bases off J; junction bases not matched to a gene: 3. This clone appeared a few times. Its cognate antigen has yet to be identified. No clone much larger than this one lies a single base away; base qualities are absent. TCRbeta CDR3 regions were amplified from genomic DNA using the immunoSEQ Assay, a bias-controlled multiplex PCR. The paper's data handling went like this. Within the assay, amplification of reference gene primers was used to estimate how many nucleated cells each sample contained. To quantify the absolute abundance of each unique TCRbeta CDR3 rearrangement, sequence reads were collapsed and filtered. Productive Simpson clonality was computed per sample as the square root of Simpson's diversity index over productive rearrangements. This is the immuneACCESS table as TCRdb keeps it, with only in-frame sequences that have V and J called. A part of the clones is gone; compared with another copy, unresolved V genes explain less than half, and the rest is unexplained. That table gives V, J and clone size, and the DNA gave D and trimming. Present in this sample are about 85,000 clones, about four fifths of which were seen just once. The ten top clones hold around 12% of the sample.

This clonotype was obtained from a human donor in a cohort sampled during active COVID-19. Here the chain combines TRBV27 and TRBJ1-2; 11 bases in between match TRBD1. The sequenced material came from peripheral blood. The CDR3 corresponds to CASSLRTGGPGYTF. The nucleotide sequence is TGTGCCAGCAGTTTAAGGACAGGGGGCCCTGGCTACACCTTC.